This entry describes one T cell receptor (beta chain). The entry originates in a study of cytomegalovirus exposure and HLA in healthy donors. Here immunoSEQ multiplex PCR was the method, and the copy in TCRdb shows in-frame clones only, minus some. Among about 120,000 clones, approximately 88% were seen once, and the ten largest hold 2% to 2.5%. With V trimmed by 2 bases and J by 5 bases, 2 bases remained unmatched. Germline CDR1 SEHNR, CDR2 FQNEAQ (reference sequence). The CDR3 is made up of 14 amino acids. Sequenced sample: PBMCs. This clonotype was sampled from a woman between 18 and 29 years old in good health and CMV-seronegative. This chain connects TRBV7-9 to TRBJ1-4, with 7 bases fitting TRBD1. In DNA form, the CDR3 reads TGTGCCAGCAGCTTACGACAGGGAAATGAAAAACTGTTTTTT. Protein: CASSLRQGNEKLFF.